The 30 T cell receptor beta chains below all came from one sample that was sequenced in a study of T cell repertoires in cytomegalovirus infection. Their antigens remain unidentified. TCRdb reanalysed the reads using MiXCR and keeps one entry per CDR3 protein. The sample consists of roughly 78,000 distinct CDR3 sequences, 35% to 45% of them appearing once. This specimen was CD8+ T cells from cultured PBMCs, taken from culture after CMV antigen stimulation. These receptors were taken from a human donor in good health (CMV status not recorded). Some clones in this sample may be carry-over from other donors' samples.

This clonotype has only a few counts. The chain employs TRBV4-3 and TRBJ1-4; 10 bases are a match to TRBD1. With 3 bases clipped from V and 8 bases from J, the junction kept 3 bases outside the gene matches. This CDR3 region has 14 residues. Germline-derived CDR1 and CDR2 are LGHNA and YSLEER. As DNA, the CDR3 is TGCGCCAGCAGCCACGGGACAGGGGAAGAAAAACTGTTTTTT. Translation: CASSHGTGEEKLFF.

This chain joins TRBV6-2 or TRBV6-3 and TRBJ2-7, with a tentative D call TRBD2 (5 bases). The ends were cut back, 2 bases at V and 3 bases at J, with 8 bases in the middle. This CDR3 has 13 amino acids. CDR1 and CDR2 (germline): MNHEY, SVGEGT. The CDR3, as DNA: TGTGCCAGCAGTTACGCGGGCCTCTACGAGCAGTACTTC. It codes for CASSYAGLYEQYF.

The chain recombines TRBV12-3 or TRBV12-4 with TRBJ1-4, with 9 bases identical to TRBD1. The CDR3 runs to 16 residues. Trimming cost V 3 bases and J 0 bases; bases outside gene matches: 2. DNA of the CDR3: TGTGCCAGCAGTTTCCGGACAGGGGCAACTAATGAAAAACTGTTTTTT. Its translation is CASSFRTGATNEKLFF.

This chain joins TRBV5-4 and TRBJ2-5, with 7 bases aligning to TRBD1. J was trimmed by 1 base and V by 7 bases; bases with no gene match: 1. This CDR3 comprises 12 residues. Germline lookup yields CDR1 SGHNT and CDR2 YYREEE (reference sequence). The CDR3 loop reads CASRDSQETQYF. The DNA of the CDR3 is TGTGCCAGCCGGGACAGCCAAGAGACCCAGTACTTC.

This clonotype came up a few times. CDR3 sequence (DNA): TGTGCCAGCAGCTACCAGGAGACTGAAGCTTTCTTT. Protein sequence: CASSYQETEAFF. The chain has TRBV11-1 and TRBJ1-1, with unresolved D. CDR1 and CDR2 from the germline V gene are SGHAT and FQDESV (reference sequence). The V end lost 4 bases, the J end lost 5 bases, and 8 bases lay between the germline ends. The CDR3 totals 12 residues.

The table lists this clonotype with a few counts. The chain's CDR3 is CASSQPYRGEDTDTQYF. Written as DNA, the CDR3 is TGTGCCAGCAGCCAACCTTACAGGGGGGAGGACACAGATACGCAGTATTTT. The J gene is TRBJ2-3, the V gene TRBV28; TRBD1 matches 8 bases. From germline, CDR1 is MDHEN and CDR2 SYDVKM. V shed 6 bases and J 2 bases; nucleotides not matched to a gene: 13. This CDR3 has 17 amino acids.

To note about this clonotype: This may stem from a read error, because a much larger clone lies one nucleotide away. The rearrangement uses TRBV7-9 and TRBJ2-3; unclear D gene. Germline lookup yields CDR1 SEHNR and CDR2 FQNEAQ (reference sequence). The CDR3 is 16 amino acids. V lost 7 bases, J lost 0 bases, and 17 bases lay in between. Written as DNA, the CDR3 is TGTGCCAGCAACCCCTACGGGTCTGCTAGCACAGATACGCAGTATTTT. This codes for CASNPYGSASTDTQYF.

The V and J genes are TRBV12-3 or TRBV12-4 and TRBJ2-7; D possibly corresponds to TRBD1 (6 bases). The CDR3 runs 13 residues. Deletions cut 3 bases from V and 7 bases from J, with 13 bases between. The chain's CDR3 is CASSFSRQGEQYF. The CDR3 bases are TGTGCCAGCAGTTTTTCTCGTCAGGGGGAGCAGTACTTC.

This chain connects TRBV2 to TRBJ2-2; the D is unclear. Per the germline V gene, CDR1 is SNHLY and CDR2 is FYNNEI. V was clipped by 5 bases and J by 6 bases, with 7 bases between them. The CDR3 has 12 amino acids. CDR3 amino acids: CASSLLPGELFF. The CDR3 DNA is TGTGCCAGCAGTTTATTGCCCGGGGAGCTGTTTTTT. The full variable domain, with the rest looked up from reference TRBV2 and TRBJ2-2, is EPEVTQTPSHQVTQMGQEVILRCVPISNHLYFYWYRQILGQKVEFLVSFYNNEISEKSEIFDDQFSVERPDGSNFTLKIRSTKLEDSAMYFCASSLLPGELFFGEGSRLTVL.

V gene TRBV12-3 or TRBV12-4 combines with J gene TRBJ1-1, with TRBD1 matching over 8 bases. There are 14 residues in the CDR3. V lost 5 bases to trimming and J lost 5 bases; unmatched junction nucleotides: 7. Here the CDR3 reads CASSQQGGRTEAFF. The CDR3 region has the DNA TGTGCCAGCAGTCAACAGGGGGGAAGGACTGAAGCTTTCTTT.

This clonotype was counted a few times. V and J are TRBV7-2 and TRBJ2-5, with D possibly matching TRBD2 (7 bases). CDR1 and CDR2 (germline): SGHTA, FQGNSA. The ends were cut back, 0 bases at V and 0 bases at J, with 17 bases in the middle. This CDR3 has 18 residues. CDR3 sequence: CASSLALRGSGDQETQYF. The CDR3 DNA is TGTGCCAGCAGCTTAGCCCTGAGGGGGAGCGGGGACCAAGAGACCCAGTACTTC.

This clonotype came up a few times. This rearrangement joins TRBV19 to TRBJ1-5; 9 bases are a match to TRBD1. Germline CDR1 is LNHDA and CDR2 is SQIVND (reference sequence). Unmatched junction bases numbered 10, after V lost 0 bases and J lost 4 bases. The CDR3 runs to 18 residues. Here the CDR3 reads CASSIEGPDRGENQPQHF. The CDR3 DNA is TGTGCCAGTAGTATAGAGGGCCCGGACAGGGGCGAAAATCAGCCCCAGCATTTT.

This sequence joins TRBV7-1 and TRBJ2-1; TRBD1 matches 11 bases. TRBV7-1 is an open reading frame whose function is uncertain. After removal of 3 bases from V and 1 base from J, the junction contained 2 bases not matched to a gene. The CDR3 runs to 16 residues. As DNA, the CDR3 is TGTGCCAGCAGCTCCGGGACAGGGGGTTCCTACAATGAGCAGTTCTTC. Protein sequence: CASSSGTGGSYNEQFF.

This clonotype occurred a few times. The CDR3 reads CASSLERGGQSSYEQYF. The CDR3 DNA reads as TGTGCCAGCAGCTTAGAGAGAGGGGGGCAATCTTCCTACGAGCAGTACTTC. The chain links TRBV7-2 to TRBJ2-7; possibly TRBD1 or TRBD2 for D (6 bases each). The CDR3 has 17 residues. Germline-derived CDR1 and CDR2 are SGHTA and FQGNSA. V lost 1 base and J 1 base, leaving 17 bases between the germline ends.

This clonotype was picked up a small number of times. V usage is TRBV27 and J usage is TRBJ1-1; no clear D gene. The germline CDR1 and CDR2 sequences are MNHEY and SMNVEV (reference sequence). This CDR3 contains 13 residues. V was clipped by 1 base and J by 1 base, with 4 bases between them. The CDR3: CASSLWENTEAFF. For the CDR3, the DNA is TGTGCCAGCAGTTTATGGGAGAACACTGAAGCTTTCTTT.

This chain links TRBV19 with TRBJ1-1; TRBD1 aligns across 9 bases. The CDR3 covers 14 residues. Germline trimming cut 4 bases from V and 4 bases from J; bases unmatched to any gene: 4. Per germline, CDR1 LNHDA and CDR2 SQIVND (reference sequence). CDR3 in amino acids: CASSRGQGSTEAFF. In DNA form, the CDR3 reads TGTGCCAGTAGTAGGGGACAGGGCTCCACTGAAGCTTTCTTT.

Here the CDR3 DNA reads TGTGCCAGTAGTACGCAGGACAGCTCTTACGAGCAGTACTTC. This encodes CASSTQDSSYEQYF. V usage is TRBV19 and J usage is TRBJ2-7, with D perhaps matching TRBD1 (6 bases). V was cut by 4 bases and J by 4 bases, with 14 bases left in between. Germline V gives CDR1 LNHDA, CDR2 SQIVND (reference sequence). CDR3 length equals 14 residues.

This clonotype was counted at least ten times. This chain's CDR3 is CASSPGLASPNEQFF. CDR3 bases: TGTGCCAGCAGTCCGGGACTAGCGAGTCCTAATGAGCAGTTCTTC. The chain joins TRBV7-3 to TRBJ2-1, with 10 positions matching TRBD2. The ends lost 6 bases at V and 7 bases at J; junction bases unmatched: 9. The CDR3 spans 15 residues. Germline lookup yields CDR1 SGHTA and CDR2 FQGTGA.

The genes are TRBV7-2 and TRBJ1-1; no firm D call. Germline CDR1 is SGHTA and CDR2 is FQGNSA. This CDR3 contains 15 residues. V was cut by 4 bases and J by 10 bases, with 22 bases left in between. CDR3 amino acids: CASSSAGRLRKGAFF. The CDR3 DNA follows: TGTGCCAGCAGCTCAGCGGGTAGGCTGAGAAAAGGAGCTTTCTTT.

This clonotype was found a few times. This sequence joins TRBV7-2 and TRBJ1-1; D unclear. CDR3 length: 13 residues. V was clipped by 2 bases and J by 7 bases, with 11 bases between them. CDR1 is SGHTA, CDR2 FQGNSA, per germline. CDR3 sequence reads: CASSLSNSVEAFF. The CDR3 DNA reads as TGTGCCAGCAGCTTATCAAACAGCGTTGAAGCTTTCTTT.

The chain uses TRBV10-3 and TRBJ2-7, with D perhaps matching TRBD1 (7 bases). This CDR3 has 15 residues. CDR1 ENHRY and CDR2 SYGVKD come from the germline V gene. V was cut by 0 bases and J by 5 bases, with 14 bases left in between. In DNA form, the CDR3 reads TGTGCCATCAGTGAGTCGACAGGGTGGGGGGACGAGCAGTACTTC. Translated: CAISESTGWGDEQYF.

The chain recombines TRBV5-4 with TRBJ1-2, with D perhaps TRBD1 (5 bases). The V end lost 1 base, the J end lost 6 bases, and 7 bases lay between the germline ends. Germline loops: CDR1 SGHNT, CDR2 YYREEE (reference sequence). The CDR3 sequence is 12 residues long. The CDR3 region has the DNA TGTGCCAGCAGCTTGAGGGGCAATGGCTACACCTTC. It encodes CASSLRGNGYTF.

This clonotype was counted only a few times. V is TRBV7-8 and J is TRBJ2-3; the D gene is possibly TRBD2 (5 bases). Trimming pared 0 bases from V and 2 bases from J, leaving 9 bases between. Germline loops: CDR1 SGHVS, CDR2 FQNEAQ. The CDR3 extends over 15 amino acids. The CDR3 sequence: CASSLAEAYTDTQYF. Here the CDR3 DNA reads TGTGCCAGCAGCTTAGCGGAGGCCTACACAGATACGCAGTATTTT.

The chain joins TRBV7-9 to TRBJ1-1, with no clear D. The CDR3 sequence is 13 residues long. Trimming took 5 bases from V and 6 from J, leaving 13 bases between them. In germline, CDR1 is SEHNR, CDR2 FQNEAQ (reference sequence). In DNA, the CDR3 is TGTGCCAGCAGCCTAGGACCCGCGGCTGAAGCTTTCTTT. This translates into CASSLGPAAEAFF.

CDR3 loop: CSARRRDYGYTF. Written as DNA, the CDR3 is TGCAGTGCTAGAAGGCGGGACTATGGCTACACCTTC. The chain carries TRBV20-1 and TRBJ1-2; D is unresolved. The CDR3 spans 12 residues. Germline CDR1 and CDR2: DFQATT and SNEGSKA (reference sequence). The V and J ends lost 2 bases and 3 bases respectively, with 7 bases between them.

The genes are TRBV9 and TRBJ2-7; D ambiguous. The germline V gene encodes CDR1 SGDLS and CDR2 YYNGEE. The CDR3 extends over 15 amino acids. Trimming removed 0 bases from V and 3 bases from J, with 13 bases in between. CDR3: CASSVGGVGNYEQYF. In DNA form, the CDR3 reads TGTGCCAGCAGCGTAGGTGGGGTAGGGAACTACGAGCAGTACTTC.

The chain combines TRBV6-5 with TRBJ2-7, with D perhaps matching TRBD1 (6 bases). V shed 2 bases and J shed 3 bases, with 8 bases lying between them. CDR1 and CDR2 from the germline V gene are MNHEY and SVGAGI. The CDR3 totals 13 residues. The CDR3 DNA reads TGTGCCAGCAGTTACCAGGGGAGCTACGAGCAGTACTTC. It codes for CASSYQGSYEQYF.

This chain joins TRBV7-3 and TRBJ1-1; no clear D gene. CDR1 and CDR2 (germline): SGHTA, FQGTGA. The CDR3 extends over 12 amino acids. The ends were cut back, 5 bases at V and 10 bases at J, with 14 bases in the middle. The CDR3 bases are TGTGCCAGCAGCCAAACCGGGCCCGGAGCTTTCTTT. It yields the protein CASSQTGPGAFF.

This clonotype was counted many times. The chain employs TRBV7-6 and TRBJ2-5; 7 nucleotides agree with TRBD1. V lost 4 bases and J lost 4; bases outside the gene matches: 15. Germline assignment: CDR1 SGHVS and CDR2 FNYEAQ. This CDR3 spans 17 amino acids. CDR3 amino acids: CASSSAGLTGIPETQYF. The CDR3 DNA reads TGTGCCAGCAGCTCGGCCGGCCTGACAGGGATTCCAGAGACCCAGTACTTC.

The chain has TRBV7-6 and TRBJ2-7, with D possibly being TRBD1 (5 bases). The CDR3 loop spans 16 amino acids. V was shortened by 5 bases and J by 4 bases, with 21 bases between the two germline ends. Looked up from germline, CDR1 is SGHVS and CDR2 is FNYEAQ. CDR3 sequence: CASSGARAGATYEQYF. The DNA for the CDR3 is TGTGCCAGCAGCGGGGCCAGAGCTGGTGCCACTTACGAGCAGTACTTC.